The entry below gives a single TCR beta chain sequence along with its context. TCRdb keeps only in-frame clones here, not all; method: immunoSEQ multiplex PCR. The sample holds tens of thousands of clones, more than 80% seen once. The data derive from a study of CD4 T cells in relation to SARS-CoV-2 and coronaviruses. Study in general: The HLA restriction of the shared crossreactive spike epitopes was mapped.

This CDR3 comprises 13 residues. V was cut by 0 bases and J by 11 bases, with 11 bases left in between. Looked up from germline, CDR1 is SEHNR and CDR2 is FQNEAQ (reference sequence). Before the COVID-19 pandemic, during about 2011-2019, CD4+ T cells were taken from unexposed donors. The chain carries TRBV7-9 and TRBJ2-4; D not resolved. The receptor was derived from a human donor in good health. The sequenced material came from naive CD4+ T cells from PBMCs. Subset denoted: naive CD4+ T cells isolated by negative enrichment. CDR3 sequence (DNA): TGTGCCAGCAGCTTAGCGCTAACAGATTTTCAGTACTTC. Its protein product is CASSLALTDFQYF.